These 20 T cell receptor beta chains share one sample of origin, sequenced in a study of OX40 agonist ivuxolimab in advanced cancers. Clones were read by immunoSEQ multiplex PCR, and TCRdb kept only the in-frame ones, dropping some. The sample has 20,000 to 25,000 clones, about nine tenths seen once. The input for sequencing was CD4+ or CD8+ T cells sorted from blood, taken in a trial of the OX40 agonist ivuxolimab. Receptor source: an adult with an advanced solid tumor such as melanoma, head and neck, liver or kidney cancer.

The J gene is TRBJ2-3, the V gene TRBV15; D possibly corresponds to TRBD2 (5 bases). Looked up from germline, CDR1 is LNHNV and CDR2 is YYDKDF (reference sequence). V was pared by 3 bases and J by 2 bases, with 12 bases between. CDR3 length equals 15 residues. Here the CDR3 DNA reads TGTGCCACCAGCAGGGTTGATAGCGTCACAGATACGCAGTATTTT. It codes for CATSRVDSVTDTQYF.

The rearrangement joins TRBV6-5 to TRBJ2-1, with a tentative D call TRBD2 (7 bases). From germline, CDR1 is MNHEY and CDR2 SVGAGI. CDR3 length: 16 amino acids. Trimming stripped 4 bases from V and 5 bases from J, with 18 bases between. The CDR3, as DNA: TGTGCCAGCAGTTTCAACCCCGCGGGGGCTCACAATGAGCAGTTCTTC. This codes for CASSFNPAGAHNEQFF.

This chain connects TRBV19 to TRBJ1-1, with 7 bases matching TRBD1. This CDR3 has 13 amino acids. V lost 5 bases to trimming and J lost 4 bases; unmatched junction nucleotides: 4. Per germline, CDR1 LNHDA and CDR2 SQIVND (reference sequence). CDR3 in amino acids: CASSSQGVTEAFF. DNA of the CDR3: TGTGCCAGTAGTTCCCAGGGGGTCACTGAAGCTTTCTTT.

This chain uses TRBV7-9 with TRBJ2-5, with D tentatively TRBD1 or TRBD2 (6 bases each). Deletions cut 0 bases from V and 4 bases from J, with 15 bases between. CDR1 is SEHNR and CDR2 is FQNEAQ in the germline V gene (reference sequence). The CDR3 length is 16 residues. CDR3 in DNA: TGTGCCAGCAGCTTAGCAAGGGGGGATGGAGTAGAGACCCAGTACTTC. This translates into CASSLARGDGVETQYF.

Only one count was recorded for this clone. The V gene is TRBV21-1, the J gene TRBJ2-6; the table names TRBD2, a call not compared with the DNA. TRBV21-1 is flagged as a pseudogene. This CDR3 has 19 amino acids. CDR3 in amino acids: CASSKVAGGPTSGANVLTF. In DNA form, the CDR3 reads TGTGCCAGCAGCAAAGTCGCGGGCGGCCCCACCTCTGGGGCCAACGTCCTGACTTTC.

The chain joins TRBV13 to TRBJ2-3; TRBD2 matches at 7 bases. V dropped 1 base and J dropped 0; count of bases not matched to a gene: 1. Per the germline V gene, CDR1 is PRHDT and CDR2 is FYEKMQ (reference sequence). The CDR3 contains 15 residues. CDR3 amino acids: CASSLAGGSTDTQYF. The CDR3 nucleotides read TGTGCCAGCAGCTTAGCGGGGGGTAGCACAGATACGCAGTATTTT.

This chain connects TRBV7-2 to TRBJ2-3; 8 nucleotides match TRBD2. The CDR3 has 17 amino acids. Per the germline V gene, CDR1 is SGHTA and CDR2 is FQGNSA. The V gene end was trimmed by 4 bases and the J gene end by 0 bases; junction bases not matched to a gene: 9. CDR3 loop: CASSSLWGGGSTDTQYF. CDR3 coding DNA: TGTGCCAGCAGCTCCCTTTGGGGCGGGGGGAGCACAGATACGCAGTATTTT.

V gene TRBV14 combines with J gene TRBJ1-1; possibly TRBD1 for D (5 bases). CDR3 size: 15 residues. Looked up from germline, CDR1 is SGHDN and CDR2 is FVKESK. The ends were cut back, 3 bases at V and 1 base at J, with 12 bases in the middle. The CDR3 sequence: CASSHPPGGNTEAFF. The CDR3 coding sequence is TGTGCCAGCAGCCACCCGCCCGGGGGGAACACTGAAGCTTTCTTT.

J is TRBJ2-3 and V is TRBV7-9; D not certain. The CDR3 is made up of 9 amino acids. The V gene's germline CDR1 is SEHNR and CDR2 FQNEAQ (reference sequence). Trimming removed 10 bases at V and 6 bases at J, with 5 bases between. This CDR3 reads CATSDTQYF. For the CDR3, the DNA is TGTGCCACCTCGGATACGCAGTATTTT.

This sequence joins TRBV5-5 and TRBJ2-5, with 9 bases fitting TRBD2. V gave up 4 bases and J gave up 2 bases; unmatched junction bases: 9. Germline CDR1 reads SGHKS; CDR2 reads YYEKEE (reference sequence). The CDR3 runs to 16 residues. CDR3 DNA: TGTGCCAGCAGCACTTTAGCGGGGGCGTTACAAGAGACCCAGTACTTC. This codes for CASSTLAGALQETQYF.

This chain uses TRBV7-2 with TRBJ2-7; a weak D match, TRBD2 (7 bases). Germline CDR1 is SGHTA and CDR2 is FQGNSA. The CDR3 extends over 15 amino acids. V was cut by 4 bases and J by 6 bases, with 19 bases left in between. The chain's CDR3 is CASSSVGGGSVEQYF. The CDR3 nucleotides read TGTGCCAGCAGCTCAGTAGGGGGAGGGTCGGTCGAGCAGTACTTC.

The chain joins TRBV7-9 to TRBJ1-1, with D perhaps matching TRBD1 (5 bases). The CDR3 sequence is 15 residues long. Trimming left V 4 bases short and J 6 bases short, with 18 bases between. Germline-derived CDR1 and CDR2 are SEHNR and FQNEAQ (reference sequence). The CDR3 loop reads CASSSLTGTDAEAFF. CDR3 DNA: TGTGCCAGCAGCTCTCTAACCGGGACCGACGCTGAAGCTTTCTTT.

V gene TRBV4-1 combines with J gene TRBJ2-7, with D perhaps being TRBD1 or TRBD2 (5 bases each). Germline V gives CDR1 MGHRA, CDR2 YSYEKL. V dropped 0 bases and J dropped 2 bases, with 11 bases sitting between them. This CDR3 contains 15 residues. DNA for the CDR3: TGCGCCAGCAGCCAAGATGAGGGGTTGGCCTACGAGCAGTACTTC. The encoded protein is CASSQDEGLAYEQYF.

The genes are TRBV13 and TRBJ1-2; TRBD1 agrees at 7 bases. Germline CDR1 is PRHDT and CDR2 is FYEKMQ (reference sequence). The CDR3 is 18 residues long. V was clipped by 0 bases and J by 4 bases; unmatched bases: 14. CDR3 residues: CASSLGLGTGVPGYGYTF. CDR3 in DNA: TGTGCCAGCAGCTTAGGCCTGGGAACAGGGGTACCAGGCTATGGCTACACCTTC.

The chain links TRBV4-1 to TRBJ1-6; D is perhaps TRBD1 (5 bases). V lost 6 bases and J 5 bases, leaving 11 bases between the germline ends. Looked up from germline, CDR1 is MGHRA and CDR2 is YSYEKL. The CDR3 loop spans 14 amino acids. This CDR3 reads CASRKTADNSPLHF. CDR3 nucleotides: TGCGCCAGCAGAAAGACAGCGGATAATTCACCCCTCCACTTT.

The rearrangement uses TRBV27 and TRBJ2-3; unclear D gene. V was clipped by 5 bases and J by 2 bases, with 11 bases between them. Germline values: CDR1 MNHEY, CDR2 SMNVEV (reference sequence). There are 14 residues in the CDR3. The CDR3 protein is CASSPPINTDTQYF. CDR3 bases: TGTGCCAGCAGTCCACCAATAAACACAGATACGCAGTATTTT.

The chain uses TRBV29-1 and TRBJ2-3, with 11 bases identical to TRBD2. Germline V gene lookup returns CDR1 SQVTM and CDR2 ANQGSEA. V lost 2 bases and J lost 5; bases outside the gene matches: 6. The CDR3 sequence is 15 residues long. CDR3 nucleotide sequence: TGCAGCGTTGAAAATAGCGGGGGGGAAGGAGATACGCAGTATTTT. Protein sequence: CSVENSGGEGDTQYF.

This sequence joins TRBV5-4 and TRBJ2-7, with D tentatively TRBD2 (5 bases). Trimming pared 4 bases from V and 3 bases from J, leaving 14 bases between. Germline-derived CDR1 and CDR2 are SGHNT and YYREEE (reference sequence). This CDR3 region has 14 residues. The CDR3 DNA follows: TGTGCCAGCAGCCCCCCGGGATTACTCTACGAGCAGTACTTC. This gives the protein CASSPPGLLYEQYF.

This chain connects TRBV5-1 to TRBJ2-1; 7 bases match TRBD2. Germline CDR1 and CDR2: SGHRS and YFSETQ. CDR3 size: 15 residues. After removal of 4 bases from V and 3 bases from J, the junction contained 7 bases not matched to a gene. Here the CDR3 DNA reads TGCGCCAGCAGCGACATCCGGGACTACTACAATGAGCAGTTCTTC. This sequence encodes CASSDIRDYYNEQFF. The whole variable domain, filled in from reference TRBV5-1 and TRBJ2-1, reads KAGVTQTPRYLIKTRGQQVTLSCSPISGHRSVSWYQQTPGQGLQFLFEYFSETQRNKGNFPGRFSGRQFSNSRSEMNVSTLELGDSALYLCASSDIRDYYNEQFFGPGTRLTVL.

The chain combines TRBV6-5 with TRBJ1-4; a possible D gene is TRBD1 (5 bases). Trimming stripped 0 bases from V and 8 bases from J, with 13 bases between. CDR1 is MNHEY and CDR2 is SVGAGI in the germline V gene. This CDR3 is 15 amino acids long. CDR3 loop: CASSYSPGEEEKLFF. The CDR3 DNA is TGTGCCAGCAGTTACTCTCCGGGGGAGGAGGAAAAACTGTTTTTT.